This is a list of T cell receptor beta chains from one sample in a study of T cells in Graves' hyperthyroidism and ophthalmopathy. TCRdb passed the multiplex PCR reads through MiXCR, listing each CDR3 protein once. The data contain about 600,000 distinct CDR3 sequences, 14% of them singletons. The source material was blood. The receptors derive from a woman aged 18-29 years with Graves' ophthalmopathy. The CDR3 runs from the conserved cysteine through the conserved F or W. Fields, in order: CDR3 DNA, CDR3 protein, J gene, V gene, D gene, clone size. A D gene is named only where the DNA matches it firmly. Size is omitted from some rows. Given values are once, few, many or a class for expanded clones.

TGTGCCAGCAGCCGGACAGGGGGCCTTTACGAGCAGTACTTC | CASSRTGGLYEQYF | TRBJ2-7 | TRBV28 | TRBD1 | many
TGTGCCAGCACCATCTGGGGTGGAGGATATGGATATGGTGGCTACACCTTC | CASTIWGGGYGYGGYTF | TRBJ1-2 | TRBV6-1 | . | many
TGTGCCAGCAGCTTAAACTCCCGACTAGCGGGAGGAGTGGGAGAGACCCAGTACTTC | CASSLNSRLAGGVGETQYF | TRBJ2-5 | TRBV7-8 | TRBD2 | many
TGTGCCAGCAGCTCCCTCACTAGCGGGAGGGCCATCGAGCAGTACTTC | CASSSLTSGRAIEQYF | TRBJ2-7 | TRBV7-3 | TRBD2 | many
TGCAGTGCTACGGACAGGGGGACCGGGGAGCTGTTTTTT | CSATDRGTGELFF | TRBJ2-2 | TRBV20-1 | TRBD1 | many
TGTGCCACCAGTGCGATCTTCCCCTACAATGAGCAGTTCTTC | CATSAIFPYNEQFF | TRBJ2-1 | TRBV24-1 | . | few
TGTGCCAGCAGCGAAGAGGCGGCATTCGGACTAGCGGAGACCTACGAGCAGTACTTC | CASSEEAAFGLAETYEQYF | TRBJ2-7 | TRBV3-1 | TRBD2 | many
TGTGCCAGCAGTTTAGCCCAGGGGTCACCCCTCCACTTT | CASSLAQGSPLHF | TRBJ1-6 | TRBV27 | . | few
TGTGCCAGCCGGGGGGACACGTTGGTCGGGCAGTACTTC | CASRGDTLVGQYF | TRBJ2-7 | TRBV2 | . | few
TGCGCCAGCGGCCCAGGGGGGACACCGAACACCGGGGAGCTGTTTTTT | CASGPGGTPNTGELFF | TRBJ2-2 | TRBV5-1 | . | .
TGCGCCAGCACGGACACGGGGCGAGGGATTGAAGCTTTCTTT | CASTDTGRGIEAFF | TRBJ1-1 | TRBV5-1 | . | many
TGTGCCAGCAGCTTAGATCGTACCGCAGAGTACTTC | CASSLDRTAEYF | TRBJ2-5 | TRBV11-2 | . | many
TGTGCCAGCAGTTTACCGGTAGGGGGCAATCAGCCCCAGCATTTT | CASSLPVGGNQPQHF | TRBJ1-5 | TRBV28 | . | many
TGTGCCAGCAGCCCGGGACTAGCGGGAGAGGTTACCTACGAGCAGTACTTC | CASSPGLAGEVTYEQYF | TRBJ2-7 | TRBV2 | TRBD2 | few
TGCGCCAGCAACGGGCGGACGGGGAACACTGAAGCTTTCTTT | CASNGRTGNTEAFF | TRBJ1-1 | TRBV10-2 | . | .
TGCAGTGCTCAGGGGGGGACCTACAATGAGCAGTTCTTC | CSAQGGTYNEQFF | TRBJ2-1 | TRBV20-1 | . | many
TGTGCCTCCAGGCAGGGAAAGGGCCCTGAAGCTTTCTTT | CASRQGKGPEAFF | TRBJ1-1 | TRBV6-1 | . | .
TGTGCCAGCAGCTCTGGACAGGATTTGGGTGAAGCTTTCTTT | CASSSGQDLGEAFF | TRBJ1-1 | TRBV6-1 | TRBD1 | once
TGTGCCAGCAGTTTAAGTTGGGGACTAGCGGCCTCAGTCACAGATACGCAGTATTTT | CASSLSWGLAASVTDTQYF | TRBJ2-3 | TRBV28 | TRBD2 | many
TGTGCCAGCACGGGCTTGGGTTACGAGCAGTACTTC | CASTGLGYEQYF | TRBJ2-7 | TRBV28 | . | .
TGCGCCAGCAGCCCCTTGGGTAAGGGAGACACTGAAGCTTTCTTT | CASSPLGKGDTEAFF | TRBJ1-1 | TRBV4-1 | . | few
TGTGCCAGCAGTTACATGTCCATTCAGTACTTC | CASSYMSIQYF | TRBJ2-4 | TRBV6-2/TRBV6-3 | . | many
TGTGCCAGCAGTGTAAATTCCCGGACAGGGAAAGACTACGAGCAGTACTTC | CASSVNSRTGKDYEQYF | TRBJ2-7 | TRBV2 | TRBD1 | .
TGTGCCAGCTCACCCCTGGGACTAGCGGGGGGTAATGAGCAGTTCTTC | CASSPLGLAGGNEQFF | TRBJ2-1 | TRBV18 | TRBD2 | .
TGTGCCAGCAGTCTACTAGCGGGAGGGCCGGGTGAGCAGTTCTTC | CASSLLAGGPGEQFF | TRBJ2-1 | TRBV7-2 | TRBD2 | many
TGTGCCAGCAGTTACGAGACACCTGCCACAGATACGCAGTATTTT | CASSYETPATDTQYF | TRBJ2-3 | TRBV6-1 | . | many
TGTGCCAGCAGCCTGAAGACAGGGGCGTCCAATCAGCCCCAGCATTTT | CASSLKTGASNQPQHF | TRBJ1-5 | TRBV5-8 | TRBD1 | many
TGTGCCAGCAGTATTTATCCGGGACAGGGATCCTACGAGCAGTACTTC | CASSIYPGQGSYEQYF | TRBJ2-7 | TRBV28 | TRBD1 | many
TGTGCCAGCAGCTCCGAAGGGGAAGTGAGCACAGATACGCAGTATTTT | CASSSEGEVSTDTQYF | TRBJ2-3 | TRBV7-6 | . | many
TGCAGTGCTAGGGTGGGTAATATCGACAATGAGCAGTTCTTC | CSARVGNIDNEQFF | TRBJ2-1 | TRBV20-1 | . | .
TGTGCCAGCAGCCGTGACAGGGTTTCCTACGAGCAGTACTTC | CASSRDRVSYEQYF | TRBJ2-7 | TRBV7-8 | TRBD1 | many
TGTGCCAGCAGCCAAGTCGGGACTATCGATACGCAGTATTTT | CASSQVGTIDTQYF | TRBJ2-3 | TRBV4-1 | TRBD2 | .
TGTGCCAGCCGGAGCAGGGCTTACAATGAGCAGTTCTTC | CASRSRAYNEQFF | TRBJ2-1 | TRBV6-2/TRBV6-3 | . | many
TGTGCCAGCAGTTTAATAGGACCGCTCTATGGCTACACCTTC | CASSLIGPLYGYTF | TRBJ1-2 | TRBV6-2/TRBV6-3 | . | .
TGCAGTGCTAGTGAACTAGCGGGAGACTCCTACGAGCAGTACTTC | CSASELAGDSYEQYF | TRBJ2-7 | TRBV20-1 | TRBD2 | many
TGCAGCGTTGAGAGGGCCTACAAAGAGACCCAGTACTTC | CSVERAYKETQYF | TRBJ2-5 | TRBV29-1 | . | .
TGCGCCAGCAGCCAAGACCACCAATACCCGACAGGGGGAAGGTTTTACAATGAGCAGTTCTTC | CASSQDHQYPTGGRFYNEQFF | TRBJ2-1 | TRBV4-1 | TRBD1 | .
TGTGCCAGCAGCTCCAGAAACACCATATATTTT | CASSSRNTIYF | TRBJ1-3 | TRBV13 | . | few
TGTGCCAGTAGTATAGGGCGCGGGAGCTCCTACGAGCAGTACTTC | CASSIGRGSSYEQYF | TRBJ2-7 | TRBV19 | TRBD2 | .
TGTGCCAGCAGTCGTAGCGGGAGTGGCCCCGGGGAGCTGTTTTTT | CASSRSGSGPGELFF | TRBJ2-2 | TRBV12-3/TRBV12-4 | TRBD2 | few
TGCGCCAGCAGCCCTAATTTGGGGGCCTACGAGCAGTACTTC | CASSPNLGAYEQYF | TRBJ2-7 | TRBV4-1 | . | few
TGTGCCAGCAGTTTAGGACGCTATCAGCCCCAGCATTTT | CASSLGRYQPQHF | TRBJ1-5 | TRBV27 | . | many
TGTGCCAGCAGCTTGGTCCAGGCGGGGGCCAGAGAAAAACTGTTTTTT | CASSLVQAGAREKLFF | TRBJ1-4 | TRBV7-2 | . | few
TGTGCCAGCAGTTCAGGGAGAAAAGGGAATCAGCCCCAGCATTTT | CASSSGRKGNQPQHF | TRBJ1-5 | TRBV12-3/TRBV12-4 | . | many
TGTGCCAGCCTAGGGATAGCCAAAAACATTCAGTACTTC | CASLGIAKNIQYF | TRBJ2-4 | TRBV7-9 | . | .
TGTGCCAGCAGCCCAGGGGTCCCGGGCCCTCATAATTCACCCCTCCACTTT | CASSPGVPGPHNSPLHF | TRBJ1-6 | TRBV7-9 | . | many
TGTGCCAGCAGCCACCCCCCGCGCGGGGCTCAAAACTATGGCTACACCTTC | CASSHPPRGAQNYGYTF | TRBJ1-2 | TRBV11-1 | . | many
TGTGCCACCAGTGATCTTGCGGCAGGGGGCCGTTCTAGCACAGATACGCAGTATTTT | CATSDLAAGGRSSTDTQYF | TRBJ2-3 | TRBV24-1 | TRBD1 | many
TGTACCAGCAGTTCGTCCGGGACCCAGGCCTACGAGCAGTACTTC | CTSSSSGTQAYEQYF | TRBJ2-7 | TRBV28 | . | many
TGTGCCAGCAGTACGAACAGGGGGCTAAAAAACTATGGCTACACCTTC | CASSTNRGLKNYGYTF | TRBJ1-2 | TRBV12-3/TRBV12-4 | TRBD1 | few
TGTGCCAGCAGCGCCTCCCTTAATTCACCCCTCCACTTT | CASSASLNSPLHF | TRBJ1-6 | TRBV3-1 | . | many
TGTGCCACCAGTGGGGGAGGGAGTTTTTACAATGAGCAGTTCTTC | CATSGGGSFYNEQFF | TRBJ2-1 | TRBV24-1 | TRBD2 | many
TGTGCCAGCAGTTTGAGTGGCCCAGAAAACGCTGAAGCTTTCTTT | CASSLSGPENAEAFF | TRBJ1-1 | TRBV28 | . | many
TGTGCCAGCAGCCCCGACAGCTTCAATCAGCCCCAGCATTTT | CASSPDSFNQPQHF | TRBJ1-5 | TRBV7-8 | . | few